A single sample gave rise to the 13 T cell receptor beta chains below, sequenced in a study of blood T cell repertoires in COVID-19. Clones were read by immunoSEQ multiplex PCR, and TCRdb kept only the in-frame ones, dropping some. The table records under 200,000 clones, 84% of them present only once. The sequencing sample was made of PBMCs or T cells enriched from blood (not recorded which). The receptor source for this set is a woman aged 30 to 39 who had been exposed to COVID-19.

The chain joins TRBV11-3 to TRBJ2-4; TRBD1 matches 7 bases. Germline-derived CDR1 and CDR2 are SGHNT and YENEEA. This CDR3 has 15 residues. Unmatched junction bases numbered 8, after V lost 5 bases and J lost 4 bases. Written as DNA, the CDR3 is TGTGCCAGCAGCCACCCACCACAGGGGAAAAACATTCAGTACTTC. Protein sequence: CASSHPPQGKNIQYF.

The chain uses TRBV4-1 and TRBJ1-2; D possibly corresponds to TRBD1 (5 bases). The CDR3 runs to 13 residues. The germline V gene encodes CDR1 MGHRA and CDR2 YSYEKL. V lost 7 bases and J lost 8, with 17 bases in between. The CDR3 loop is CASTGGAGKGYTF. CDR3 sequence (DNA): TGCGCCAGCACGGGAGGGGCAGGAAAGGGCTACACCTTC.

This clone has just a few counts. This chain connects TRBV28 to TRBJ1-2; 9 bases are shared with TRBD1. CDR1 and CDR2 (germline): MDHEN, SYDVKM. This CDR3 is 14 amino acids long. J was trimmed by 4 bases and V by 4 bases; bases with no gene match: 4. CDR3 sequence reads: CASSSPDRGYGYTF. The CDR3 DNA sequence: TGTGCCAGCAGTTCTCCGGACAGGGGCTATGGCTACACCTTC.

This clone was observed many times. The rearrangement links TRBV10-1 to TRBJ1-1, with TRBD1 as a possible D gene (5 bases). The CDR3 has 12 amino acids. Germline CDR1 WNHNN, CDR2 SYGVQD (reference sequence). Between the trimmed V and J ends, which lost 3 bases and 5 bases, there was a span of 7 bases. Here the CDR3 reads CASSDQGTEAFF. As DNA, the CDR3 is TGCGCCAGCAGTGACCAGGGTACTGAAGCTTTCTTT.

This chain joins TRBV5-4 and TRBJ2-5, with TRBD1 identical over 7 bases. The CDR3 is 13 amino acids. Germline V gene data show CDR1 as SGHNT and CDR2 as YYREEE (reference sequence). V shed 3 bases, J shed 2 bases, and the junction held 1 base outside the gene matches. CDR3 residues: CASSSGQQETQYF. The CDR3 DNA sequence: TGTGCCAGCAGCTCGGGACAGCAAGAGACCCAGTACTTC.

This rearrangement joins TRBV6-6 to TRBJ1-6; possibly TRBD1 for D (6 bases). This CDR3 has 19 residues. The germline V and J ends were trimmed by 6 bases and 0 bases, with 21 bases remaining between them. Per the germline V gene, CDR1 is MNHNY and CDR2 is SVGAGI (reference sequence). DNA for the CDR3: TGTGCCAGCAGCTTATATCCGGGACATCAGAGCTCCTATAATTCACCCCTCCACTTT. Protein sequence: CASSLYPGHQSSYNSPLHF.

This rearrangement joins TRBV7-9 to TRBJ2-5; D ambiguous. CDR3 length: 12 residues. Trimming removed 3 bases at V and 4 bases at J, with 6 bases between. The germline V gene encodes CDR1 SEHNR and CDR2 FQNEAQ (reference sequence). This CDR3 is CASSLAVETQYF. CDR3 nucleotides: TGTGCCAGCAGCTTGGCAGTAGAGACCCAGTACTTC.

This clone was seen more than once but under ten times. This rearrangement joins TRBV7-9 to TRBJ1-2; D is uncertain. The CDR3 covers 16 residues. Germline values: CDR1 SEHNR, CDR2 FQNEAQ (reference sequence). V dropped 0 bases and J dropped 4 bases, with 15 bases sitting between them. CDR3 sequence (DNA): TGTGCCAGCAGCTTAGCCCCTGCGGGTCGGAGCTATGGCTACACCTTC. This codes for CASSLAPAGRSYGYTF.

This chain links TRBV4-1 with TRBJ2-3; 8 bases line up with TRBD2. The germline V gene has CDR1 MGHRA and CDR2 YSYEKL. Trimming cost V 3 bases and J 4 bases; bases outside gene matches: 9. CDR3 length equals 16 residues. The CDR3, as DNA: TGCGCCAGCAGCCAGCCCCCGGGACTAGAATCAGATACGCAGTATTTT. As protein: CASSQPPGLESDTQYF.

Here the CDR3 DNA reads TGTGCCAGCACCCCCACTAGCGGGGAGAACACCGGGGAGCTGTTTTTT. Protein: CASTPTSGENTGELFF. This chain links TRBV9 with TRBJ2-2, with 10 bases identical to TRBD2. Germline-derived CDR1 and CDR2 are SGDLS and YYNGEE. CDR3 length equals 16 residues. The J segment lost 1 base and the V segment lost 6 bases, leaving 6 bases of the junction unmatched.

V usage is TRBV11-2 and J usage is TRBJ1-3, with D uncertain. CDR1 and CDR2 from the germline V gene are SGHAT and FQNNGV. The V end was cut by 1 base, the J end by 4 bases, with 11 bases between. The CDR3 contains 15 residues. As DNA, the CDR3 is TGTGCCAGCAGCTTAGTAGGACTGCAAGGAAACACCATATATTTT. This encodes CASSLVGLQGNTIYF. The complete variable domain, with remaining parts taken from reference TRBV11-2 and TRBJ1-3, reads EAGVAQSPRYKIIEKRQSVAFWCNPISGHATLYWYQQILGQGPKLLIQFQNNGVVDDSQLPKDRFSAERLKGVDSTLKIQPAKLEDSAVYLCASSLVGLQGNTIYFGEGSWLTVV.

The chain couples TRBV11-2 to TRBJ1-2; TRBD1 agrees at 7 bases. The CDR3 is 15 residues long. The germline V gene has CDR1 SGHAT and CDR2 FQNNGV. V was pared by 2 bases and J by 4 bases, with 7 bases of the junction left unmatched. This CDR3 is CASSLTAGGSYGYTF. The CDR3 DNA is TGTGCCAGCAGCTTAACGGCAGGGGGTAGCTATGGCTACACCTTC.

The chain combines TRBV20-1 with TRBJ2-1; 9 bases agree with TRBD2. The junction had 12 bases not matched to a gene; V was cut back by 5 bases and J by 7 bases. The CDR3 consists of 15 residues. The germline V gene encodes CDR1 DFQATT and CDR2 SNEGSKA (reference sequence). CDR3 sequence: CSAGVKRGVSNEQFF. The CDR3 nucleotides read TGCAGTGCTGGTGTCAAGCGGGGGGTATCAAATGAGCAGTTCTTC.